The clone carrying this TCR beta chain was recorded once. This sample is part of a study of cytotoxic CD8 clonotypes in ibrutinib-treated CLL. Turning to the study itself: Response was recorded as partial in 24 patients and complete in 2; at median 68 months, about 14 remained remitted and about 12 had progressed.

CDR1 is SGHRS, CDR2 YFSETQ, per germline. The CDR3 contains 15 residues. Trimming took 2 bases from V and 10 from J; bases not matched to a gene: 9. Sequenced by immunoSEQ multiplex PCR; TCRdb stores in-frame clones only, minus some. The table includes over 130,000 clones, 80% detected once. This chain joins TRBV5-1 and TRBJ1-6, with 7 nucleotides matching TRBD1. Here the sequenced sample was PBMCs, taken after 36 months of ibrutinib treatment. This clonotype was obtained from a human donor with chronic lymphocytic leukemia. CDR3 amino acids: CASSLRGQEWSPLHF. CDR3 bases: TGCGCCAGCAGCTTAAGGGGGCAAGAATGGTCACCCCTCCACTTT.